This T cell receptor (beta chain) was sequenced for a study of post-analysis software for immune sequencing data. Prepared TCR beta cDNA libraries contained unique molecular identifiers. TCRdb used MiXCR to reprocess the PCR reads, holding one entry per CDR3 protein. Of approximately 730,000 distinct CDR3 sequences listed, 25% to 30% are singletons. This receptor was obtained from a girl aged 5-17 years with multiple sclerosis. Sequencing was done on a sample of blood.

The CDR3 spells CSAWTGRDTRTQYF. DNA of the CDR3: TGCAGTGCTTGGACCGGGAGGGATACCCGGACCCAGTACTTC. The chain has TRBV20-1 and TRBJ2-5; 8 bases are a match to TRBD2. Germline V gene lookup returns CDR1 DFQATT and CDR2 SNEGSKA (reference sequence). The CDR3 runs 14 residues. The V segment lost 5 bases and the J segment 7 bases; nucleotides outside the gene matches: 12.